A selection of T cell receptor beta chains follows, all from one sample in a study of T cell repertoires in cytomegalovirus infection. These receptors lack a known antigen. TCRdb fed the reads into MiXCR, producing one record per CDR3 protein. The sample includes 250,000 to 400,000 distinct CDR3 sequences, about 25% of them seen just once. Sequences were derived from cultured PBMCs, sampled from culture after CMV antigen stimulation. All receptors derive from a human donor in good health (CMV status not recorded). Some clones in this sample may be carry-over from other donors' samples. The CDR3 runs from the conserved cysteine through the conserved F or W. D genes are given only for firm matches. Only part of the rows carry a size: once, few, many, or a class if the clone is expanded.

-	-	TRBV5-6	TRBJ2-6	CASRGSANVLTF	TGTGCCAGCAGAGGATCGGCCAACGTCCTGACTTTC
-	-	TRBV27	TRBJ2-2	CASSPGAVTPGELFF	TGTGCCAGCAGTCCAGGGGCGGTGACGCCCGGGGAGCTGTTTTTT
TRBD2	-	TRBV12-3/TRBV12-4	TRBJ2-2	CASSYRLAGRTGELFF	TGTGCCAGCAGTTACCGACTAGCGGGGCGCACCGGGGAGCTGTTTTTT
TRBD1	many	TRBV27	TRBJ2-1	CASSLRDRGSQFF	TGTGCCAGCAGCCTAAGGGACAGGGGGTCGCAGTTCTTC
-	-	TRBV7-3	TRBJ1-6	CASSLTGAVGSPLHF	TGTGCCAGCAGCTTAACAGGGGCCGTGGGTTCACCCCTCCACTTT
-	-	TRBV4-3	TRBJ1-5	CASSPGVDNQPQHF	TGCGCCAGCAGCCCAGGGGTCGACAATCAGCCCCAGCATTTT
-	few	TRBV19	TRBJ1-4	CASNRGLTNEKLFF	TGTGCCAGTAACCGGGGACTGACCAATGAAAAACTGTTTTTT
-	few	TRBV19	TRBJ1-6	CASSSAANLNSPLHF	TGTGCCAGTAGTTCGGCGGCGAACCTTAATTCACCCCTCCACTTT
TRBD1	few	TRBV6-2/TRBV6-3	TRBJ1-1	CASSYRAQGVTEAFF	TGTGCCAGCAGTTACCGGGCACAGGGGGTCACTGAAGCTTTCTTT
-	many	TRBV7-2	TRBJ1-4	CASSLPGQPVEKLFF	TGTGCCAGCAGCTTACCAGGACAGCCCGTTGAAAAACTGTTTTTT
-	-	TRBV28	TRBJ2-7	CASTPGQHYEQYF	TGTGCCAGCACCCCTGGACAGCACTACGAGCAGTACTTC
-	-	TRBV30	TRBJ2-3	CAWSVGGTANIDTQYF	TGTGCCTGGAGTGTAGGGGGGACAGCGAACATAGATACGCAGTATTTT
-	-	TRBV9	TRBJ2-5	CASSGARVETQYF	TGTGCCAGCAGCGGGGCCCGGGTAGAGACCCAGTACTTC
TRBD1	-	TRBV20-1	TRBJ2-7	CSARDFGQGYEQYF	TGCAGTGCTAGAGATTTCGGACAGGGCTACGAGCAGTACTTC
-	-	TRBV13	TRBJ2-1	CASSGPWGEQFF	TGTGCCAGCAGCGGTCCGTGGGGGGAGCAGTTCTTC
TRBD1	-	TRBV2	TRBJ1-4	CASTGQGTNEKLFF	TGTGCCAGCACCGGACAGGGAACTAATGAAAAACTGTTTTTT
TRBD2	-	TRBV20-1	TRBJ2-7	CSALGLAGGPNYEQYF	TGCAGTGCTTTGGGACTAGCGGGAGGCCCCAACTACGAGCAGTACTTC